The 22 T cell receptor beta chains below all came from one sample that was sequenced in a study of Ad26.COV2.S vaccination and SARS-CoV-2 variants. Measured with immunoSEQ multiplex PCR; TCRdb has only the in-frame clones, and not every one. There are about 280,000 clones in the sample; more than 70% occur only once, and about 3.1% lies in the top ten. The treatment here: some 20 received Ad26.COV2.S at low or high dose, single or two shots; several received placebo; per-sample allocation not given. All samples were drawn on day 63, counting from the first vaccine or placebo injection. This specimen was peripheral blood, taken in a trial of Ad26.COV2.S vaccine versus placebo. These receptors were collected from a person between 18 and 59 years old who received the Ad26.COV2.S COVID-19 vaccine or a placebo.

J is TRBJ1-2 and V is TRBV2, with a possible D match to TRBD1 (6 bases). The V gene's germline CDR1 is SNHLY and CDR2 FYNNEI. The CDR3 extends over 14 amino acids. Trimming left V 3 bases short and J 4 bases short, with 12 bases between. The CDR3 DNA follows: TGTGCCAGCAGTGATCAGGGGACACTCTATGGCTACACCTTC. Protein sequence: CASSDQGTLYGYTF.

The CDR3 sequence: CASRRDFSAYYEQYF. The CDR3 bases are TGTGCCAGCAGGCGGGACTTCAGCGCGTACTACGAGCAGTACTTC. The rearrangement links TRBV6-5 to TRBJ2-7, with D maybe TRBD2 (6 bases). The CDR3 length is 15 residues. V lost 6 bases and J lost 3, with 18 bases in between. CDR1 and CDR2 (germline): MNHEY, SVGAGI.

The chain recombines TRBV18 with TRBJ2-3; D call uncertain. Germline V lookup: CDR1 KGHSH, CDR2 LQKENI. The CDR3 extends over 13 amino acids. Trimming shortened V by 4 bases and J by 0 bases, and 5 bases separated the two germline ends. CDR3 amino acids: CASSLISTDTQYF. CDR3 sequence (DNA): TGTGCCAGCTCACTTATTAGCACAGATACGCAGTATTTT.

Worth noting for this clone: The same CDR3 arises from other DNA sequences in this sample as well. The chain is built from TRBV5-1 and TRBJ1-1; TRBD1 aligns across 9 bases. The CDR3 is 13 residues long. Losses at the gene ends were 4 bases for V and 4 bases for J; bases not matched to a gene: 2. In germline, CDR1 is SGHRS, CDR2 YFSETQ. The CDR3 DNA reads as TGCGCCAGCAGCCCGGACAGGGGCACTGAAGCTTTCTTT. This sequence encodes CASSPDRGTEAFF. Looking up the rest from reference TRBV5-1 and TRBJ1-1 gives the full variable domain: KAGVTQTPRYLIKTRGQQVTLSCSPISGHRSVSWYQQTPGQGLQFLFEYFSETQRNKGNFPGRFSGRQFSNSRSEMNVSTLELGDSALYLCASSPDRGTEAFFGQGTRLTVV.

This chain uses TRBV11-3 with TRBJ2-2; D gene uncertain. The CDR3 is made up of 13 amino acids. Germline values: CDR1 SGHNT, CDR2 YENEEA. Trimming shortened V by 2 bases and J by 4 bases, and 5 bases separated the two germline ends. The CDR3 DNA follows: TGTGCCAGCAGCTTAAGTACCACCGGGGAGCTGTTTTTT. Amino acid sequence: CASSLSTTGELFF.

The chain employs TRBV25-1 and TRBJ2-1; 7 bases match TRBD2. The CDR3 is 15 amino acids. V lost 6 bases, J lost 3 bases, and 8 bases stayed unmatched. Germline V CDR1 and CDR2: MGHDK, SYGVNS. CDR3 nucleotide sequence: TGTGCCAGCAGACCCCCCGCGGGAGTCTACAATGAGCAGTTCTTC. It translates to CASRPPAGVYNEQFF.

This chain links TRBV6-5 with TRBJ1-5; D gene uncertain. There are 12 residues in the CDR3. V gave up 5 bases and J gave up 4 bases, with 6 bases separating them. Germline CDR1 is MNHEY and CDR2 is SVGAGI. CDR3 sequence reads: CASSPRNQPQHF. CDR3 DNA: TGTGCCAGCAGTCCCCGGAATCAGCCCCAGCATTTT.

The chain uses TRBV19 and TRBJ2-7; 8 positions agree with TRBD1. J gave up 0 bases and V 6 bases, and 10 bases lay outside the gene matches. This CDR3 has 16 amino acids. The germline gives CDR1 LNHDA, CDR2 SQIVND (reference sequence). The CDR3 DNA reads as TGTGCCAGTAGCAGGACAGGGAGGTTTGCCTCCTACGAGCAGTACTTC. Translation: CASSRTGRFASYEQYF.

This clone is a singleton in its sample. The rearrangement joins TRBV4-3 to TRBJ2-1, with TRBD2 matching 8 bases. The CDR3 has 22 residues. The ends lost 0 bases at V and 4 bases at J; junction bases unmatched: 23. Germline CDR1 is LGHNA and CDR2 is YSLEER. The CDR3 DNA reads TGCGCCAGCAGCCAAGATCCTGAGTACGGACTAGCCCTTCCCTTCAATTACAATGAGCAGTTCTTC. It is translated as CASSQDPEYGLALPFNYNEQFF.

The V and J genes are TRBV4-1 and TRBJ1-2, with D unclear. Trimming removed 3 bases from V and 3 bases from J, with 8 bases in between. Germline V gene sequence: CDR1 MGHRA, CDR2 YSYEKL. The CDR3 loop spans 13 amino acids. CDR3 residues: CASSQQTHYGYTF. CDR3 DNA: TGCGCCAGCAGCCAGCAGACACACTATGGCTACACCTTC.

The chain combines TRBV6-5 with TRBJ2-7; perhaps TRBD2 as D (6 bases). In germline, CDR1 is MNHEY, CDR2 SVGAGI. The V end lost 2 bases, the J end lost 3 bases, and 11 bases lay between the germline ends. CDR3 length: 14 residues. CDR3 in amino acids: CASSYGSGNYEQYF. The CDR3 nucleotides read TGTGCCAGCAGTTACGGTAGCGGTAACTACGAGCAGTACTTC.

This chain joins TRBV3-1 (or the pseudogene TRBV3-2) and TRBJ1-1, with no clear D. The CDR3 has 13 residues. Trimming removed 2 bases from V and 6 bases from J, with 10 bases in between. Germline V gene lookup returns CDR1 LGHDT and CDR2 YNNKEL (reference sequence). The CDR3 region is CASSQTDRAEAFF. CDR3 DNA sequence: TGTGCCAGCAGCCAAACCGACCGGGCTGAAGCTTTCTTT.

The gene calls are TRBV10-1 and TRBJ2-3; D is perhaps TRBD2 (5 bases). The germline V and J ends were trimmed by 5 bases and 0 bases, with 6 bases remaining between them. This CDR3 comprises 13 residues. Germline CDR1 WNHNN, CDR2 SYGVQD (reference sequence). The CDR3 here is CASSPGSTDTQYF. The CDR3, as DNA: TGCGCCAGCAGTCCGGGAAGCACAGATACGCAGTATTTT.

DNA of the CDR3: TGCGCCAGCAGCTTAGAGGACATGGGACCTTCACCCCTCCACTTT. It is translated as CASSLEDMGPSPLHF. This rearrangement joins TRBV5-1 to TRBJ1-6; D possibly corresponds to TRBD1 (5 bases). V was shortened by 2 bases and J by 9 bases, with 15 bases between the two germline ends. Germline-derived CDR1 and CDR2 are SGHRS and YFSETQ. The CDR3 extends over 15 amino acids.

This chain links TRBV30 with TRBJ1-2; no definite D call. Trimming pared 1 base from V and 4 bases from J, leaving 7 bases between. The germline V gene encodes CDR1 GTSNPN and CDR2 SVGIG (reference sequence). The length of the CDR3 is 12 residues. This CDR3 is CAWSESSYGYTF. The CDR3 DNA sequence: TGTGCCTGGAGTGAGAGCAGCTATGGCTACACCTTC. The full variable domain, with the rest looked up from reference TRBV30 and TRBJ1-2, is SQTIHQWPATLVQPVGSPLSLECTVEGTSNPNLYWYRQAAGRGLQLLFYSVGIGQISSEVPQNLSASRPQDRQFILSSKKLLLSDSGFYLCAWSESSYGYTFGSGTRLTVV.

The CDR3 loop reads CASSIARGTAKNEKLFF. CDR3 nucleotide sequence: TGTGCCAGTAGTATAGCTCGGGGGACAGCGAAAAATGAAAAACTGTTTTTT. The chain links TRBV19 to TRBJ1-4; 7 bases fit TRBD1. This CDR3 spans 17 amino acids. V lost 1 base and J lost 5; bases outside the gene matches: 10. In germline, CDR1 is LNHDA, CDR2 SQIVND (reference sequence).

V gene TRBV19 combines with J gene TRBJ1-1, with no clear D. In germline, CDR1 is LNHDA, CDR2 SQIVND (reference sequence). This CDR3 has 14 amino acids. Trimming cost V 4 bases and J 3 bases, with 12 bases left between them. The CDR3 here is CASSTHLRDTEAFF. CDR3 DNA sequence: TGTGCCAGTAGTACTCACTTAAGGGACACTGAAGCTTTCTTT.

This clone has a handful of counts. The chain carries TRBV6-1 and TRBJ1-6; TRBD1 matches 7 bases. The CDR3 extends over 14 amino acids. J was trimmed by 7 bases and V by 1 base; bases with no gene match: 1. Germline loops: CDR1 MNHNS, CDR2 SASEGT. CDR3 DNA sequence: TGTGCCAGCAGTGAAGGGACAGGCAATTCACCCCTCCACTTT. Protein: CASSEGTGNSPLHF.

This clone appeared once. This chain links TRBV19 with TRBJ2-7; D is perhaps TRBD1 (5 bases). Trimming shortened V by 6 bases and J by 3 bases, and 12 bases separated the two germline ends. The CDR3 is 13 residues long. The germline V gene has CDR1 LNHDA and CDR2 SQIVND (reference sequence). The CDR3 loop is CASSPTQGYEQYF. As DNA, the CDR3 is TGTGCCAGTAGCCCCACCCAGGGCTACGAGCAGTACTTC. The full variable domain, with the rest looked up from reference TRBV19 and TRBJ2-7, is DGGITQSPKYLFRKEGQNVTLSCEQNLNHDAMYWYRQDPGQGLRLIYYSQIVNDFQKGDIAEGYSVSREKKESFPLTVTSAQKNPTAFYLCASSPTQGYEQYFGPGTRLTVT.

This chain links TRBV6-5 with TRBJ1-5; 7 nucleotides agree with TRBD1. V lost 5 bases to trimming and J lost 6 bases; unmatched junction nucleotides: 7. Per germline, CDR1 MNHEY and CDR2 SVGAGI. The CDR3 consists of 14 residues. The CDR3, as DNA: TGTGCCAGCAGTCAGCAGGGGGGTGGTCAGCCCCAGCATTTT. Translation gives CASSQQGGGQPQHF.

This clone has just one count. The chain recombines TRBV7-2 with TRBJ2-1; D could derive from TRBD1 or TRBD2 (6 bases each). The CDR3 consists of 14 residues. The V end lost 5 bases, the J end lost 9 bases, and 17 bases lay between the germline ends. In germline, CDR1 is SGHTA, CDR2 FQGNSA. The CDR3 reads CASSAPGGLGEQFF. The CDR3 coding sequence is TGTGCCAGCAGCGCGCCCGGGGGCCTGGGTGAGCAGTTCTTC.

This chain links TRBV12-3 or TRBV12-4 with TRBJ1-4, with no clear D. V lost 2 bases and J 6 bases, leaving 7 bases between the germline ends. This CDR3 region has 13 residues. CDR3: CASSLSTDEKLFF. The CDR3 nucleotides are TGTGCCAGCAGTTTAAGTACGGATGAAAAACTGTTTTTT.